A selection of T cell receptor beta chains follows, all from one sample in a study of OX40 agonist ivuxolimab in advanced cancers. The method was immunoSEQ multiplex PCR; TCRdb's version includes in-frame clones alone and lacks a portion of them. This sample has roughly 53,000 clones, with less than 85% found just once. The starting material was CD4+ or CD8+ T cells sorted from blood, obtained in a trial of the OX40 agonist ivuxolimab. The receptor set was obtained from an adult with an advanced solid tumor such as melanoma, head and neck, liver or kidney cancer. The CDR3 runs from the conserved cysteine through the conserved F or W. The D gene is left open where the match is weak. The size field is filled for only some rows; it gives once, few, many or a size class.

D gene | J gene | clone size | V gene | CDR3 protein | CDR3 DNA
. | TRBJ1-5 | . | TRBV6-5 | CASSYDSISPQHF | TGTGCCAGCAGTTACGACAGCATATCGCCCCAGCATTTT
TRBD2 | TRBJ2-1 | . | TRBV5-1 | CASSLAGGSSYNEQFF | TGCGCCAGCAGCTTGGCAGGCGGGAGCTCCTACAATGAGCAGTTCTTC
TRBD1 | TRBJ2-1 | . | TRBV9 | CASSGGTVYNEQFF | TGTGCCAGCAGCGGTGGGACAGTTTACAATGAGCAGTTCTTC
. | TRBJ2-2 | . | TRBV9 | CASSVVAATGELFF | TGTGCCAGCAGCGTAGTGGCAGCCACCGGGGAGCTGTTTTTT
TRBD1 | TRBJ1-4 | once | TRBV7-9 | CASSLAGGRTTNEKLFF | TGTGCCAGCAGCTTGGCAGGGGGCAGAACGACTAATGAAAAACTGTTTTTT
. | TRBJ2-7 | . | TRBV7-8 | CASSVDRGKPYEQYF | TGTGCCAGCAGCGTAGACAGAGGGAAACCCTACGAGCAGTACTTC
TRBD2 | TRBJ2-7 | . | TRBV19 | CASKPSAGLAGYEQYF | TGTGCCAGTAAACCCTCTGCGGGACTAGCAGGATACGAGCAGTACTTC
. | TRBJ2-7 | . | TRBV10-2 | CASSATAAGSYEQYF | TGCGCCAGCAGTGCTACGGCGGCTGGGTCCTACGAGCAGTACTTC
TRBD1 | TRBJ1-1 | . | TRBV2 | CASRQRQGGTEAFF | TGTGCCAGCAGGCAACGACAGGGTGGCACTGAAGCTTTCTTT
. | TRBJ2-3 | . | TRBV19 | CASRTAGTYADTQYF | TGTGCCAGTAGAACCGCGGGGACCTACGCAGATACGCAGTATTTT
TRBD1 | TRBJ1-4 | . | TRBV4-1 | CASSLSQGATNEKLFF | TGCGCCAGCAGCCTAAGCCAGGGGGCAACTAATGAAAAACTGTTTTTT
. | TRBJ1-1 | . | TRBV19 | CASSMSVNTEAFF | TGTGCCAGTAGTATGTCGGTGAACACTGAAGCTTTCTTT
. | TRBJ1-1 | once | TRBV6-1 | CASPRLRDTEAFF | TGTGCCAGCCCTCGGCTTAGGGACACTGAAGCTTTCTTT
TRBD2 | TRBJ2-1 | . | TRBV27 | CASRTGTSGNNEQFF | TGTGCCAGCAGGACCGGGACTAGCGGTAACAATGAGCAGTTCTTC
. | TRBJ2-6 | . | TRBV28 | CASTGAGANVLTF | TGTGCCAGCACCGGGGCTGGGGCCAACGTCCTGACTTTC
. | TRBJ1-4 | many | TRBV19 | CASRKERRERGEKLFF | TGTGCCAGTAGAAAGGAGCGGAGGGAACGGGGAGAAAAACTGTTTTTT
TRBD2 | TRBJ2-7 | . | TRBV4-2 | CASSRVAGGAFTEQYF | TGTGCCAGCAGCCGAGTGGCGGGAGGAGCCTTTACGGAGCAGTACTTC
. | TRBJ1-1 | . | TRBV7-8 | CASSPRVGSRAFF | TGTGCCAGCAGCCCCAGGGTCGGGAGTCGAGCTTTCTTT
TRBD2 | TRBJ2-7 | . | TRBV4-2 | CASSPKAFASSGSPGEQYF | TGTGCCAGCAGCCCAAAGGCCTTTGCATCTAGCGGGTCCCCAGGGGAGCAGTACTTC
. | TRBJ2-2 | . | TRBV29-1 | CSVWIGGELFF | TGCAGCGTTTGGATCGGCGGGGAGCTGTTTTTT
TRBD1 | TRBJ2-5 | once | TRBV2 | CASTLLQGQGGETQYF | TGTGCCAGCACCCTACTCCAAGGACAGGGAGGAGAGACCCAGTACTTC
. | TRBJ2-2 | . | TRBV4-1 | CASSQGGWGTGELFF | TGCGCCAGCAGCCAAGGCGGATGGGGCACCGGGGAGCTGTTTTTT
TRBD1 | TRBJ2-7 | . | TRBV6-1 | CASSEASWWTGRPYEQYF | TGTGCCAGCAGTGAAGCGTCCTGGTGGACAGGGCGACCCTACGAGCAGTACTTC
TRBD1 | TRBJ2-7 | . | TRBV18 | CASSPGGQGGYEQYF | TGTGCCAGCTCACCAGGGGGACAGGGGGGCTACGAGCAGTACTTC
. | TRBJ1-2 | . | TRBV25-1 | CASSGNQGGYTF | TGTGCCAGCAGTGGAAATCAGGGCGGCTACACCTTC
TRBD2 | TRBJ2-3 | . | TRBV30 | CAWGRLAGVVMRTDTQYF | TGTGCCTGGGGAAGACTAGCGGGAGTTGTTATGAGAACAGATACGCAGTATTTT
TRBD1 | TRBJ1-2 | . | TRBV6-1 | CASSEGGGLNYTF | TGTGCCAGCAGTGAAGGAGGGGGCCTTAACTACACCTTC
TRBD1 | TRBJ2-5 | . | TRBV5-4 | CASSLIGQAQETQYF | TGTGCCAGCAGCTTGATCGGACAGGCCCAAGAGACCCAGTACTTC